This T cell receptor (beta chain) is from a study of T cells in Graves' hyperthyroidism and ophthalmopathy. The cohort's ophthalmopathy patients, a group with duration under 3 months, had a Clinical Activity Score of at least 3 and a NOSPECS grade of at least 4. Diagnosis relied on clinical symptoms, serum thyroxine and TRAb, thyroid ultrasound and orbital computed tomography. PBMCs were derived from roughly 9.6 ml fresh peripheral blood. This clonotype was detected ten times or more. Looked up from germline, CDR1 is MNHEY and CDR2 is SVGAGI. CDR3 size: 21 residues. Trimming removed 0 bases from V and 8 bases from J; junction bases left unmatched: 26. TCR beta CDR3 region amplification was performed from RNA transcripts. The study used the HTBI primer set for a first-round RT-PCR of the TCR CDR3. Using its own MiXCR run on the multiplex PCR reads, TCRdb lists one record per CDR3 protein. The top ten hold about 6.6% of the sample, which has 450,000 to 650,000 distinct CDR3 sequences, 14% seen once.

This TCR derives from a woman aged 18-35 years with Graves' ophthalmopathy. The sequencing sample was made of blood. This chain uses TRBV6-5 with TRBJ1-1; 8 bases agree with TRBD1. The CDR3 is CASSYSSTGGGKSYGRTEAFF. CDR3 DNA: TGTGCCAGCAGTTACTCGAGTACAGGGGGGGGGAAGAGTTATGGCCGGACCGAAGCTTTCTTT.